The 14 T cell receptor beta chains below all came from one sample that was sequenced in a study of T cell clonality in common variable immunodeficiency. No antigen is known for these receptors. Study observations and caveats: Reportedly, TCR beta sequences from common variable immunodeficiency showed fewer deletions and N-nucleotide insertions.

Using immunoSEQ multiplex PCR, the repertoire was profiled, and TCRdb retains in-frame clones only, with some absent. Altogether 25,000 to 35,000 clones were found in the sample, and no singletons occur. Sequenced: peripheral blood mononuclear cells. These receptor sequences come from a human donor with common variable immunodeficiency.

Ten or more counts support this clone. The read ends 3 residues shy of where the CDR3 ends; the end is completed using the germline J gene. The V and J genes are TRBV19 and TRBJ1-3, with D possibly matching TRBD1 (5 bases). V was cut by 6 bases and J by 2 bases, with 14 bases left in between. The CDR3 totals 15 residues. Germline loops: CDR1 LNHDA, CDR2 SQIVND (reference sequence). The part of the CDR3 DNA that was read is TGTGCCAGTAGCCAACCAGGGAGCCCTGGAAACACC. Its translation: CASSQPGSPGNT. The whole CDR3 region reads CASSQPGSPGNTIYF.

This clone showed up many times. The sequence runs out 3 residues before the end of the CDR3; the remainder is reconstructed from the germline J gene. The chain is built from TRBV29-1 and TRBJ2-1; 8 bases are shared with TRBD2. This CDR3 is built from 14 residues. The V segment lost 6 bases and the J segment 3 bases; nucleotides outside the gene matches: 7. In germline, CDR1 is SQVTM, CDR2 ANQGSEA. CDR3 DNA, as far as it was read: TGCAGCGTGGAACTAGCGGAGTACTACAATGAG. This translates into CSVELAEYYNE. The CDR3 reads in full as CSVELAEYYNEQFF.

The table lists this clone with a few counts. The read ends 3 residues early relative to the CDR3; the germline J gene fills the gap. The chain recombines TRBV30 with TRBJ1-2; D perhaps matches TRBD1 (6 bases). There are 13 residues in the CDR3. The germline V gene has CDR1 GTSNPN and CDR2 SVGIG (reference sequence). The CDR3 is CAWSSQGSVAYTF. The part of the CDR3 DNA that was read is TGTGCCTGGAGTAGCCAGGGGAGCGTTGCC.

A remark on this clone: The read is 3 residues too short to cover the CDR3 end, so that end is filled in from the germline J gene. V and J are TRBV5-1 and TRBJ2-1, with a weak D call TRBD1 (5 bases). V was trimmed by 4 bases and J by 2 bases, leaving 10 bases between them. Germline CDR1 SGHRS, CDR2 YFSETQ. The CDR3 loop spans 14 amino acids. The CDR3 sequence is CASSRGTPYNEQFF. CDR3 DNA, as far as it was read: TGCGCCAGCAGCAGGGGAACGCCCTACAATGAG. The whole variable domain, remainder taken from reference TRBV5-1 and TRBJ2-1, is KAGVTQTPRYLIKTRGQQVTLSCSPISGHRSVSWYQQTPGQGLQFLFEYFSETQRNKGNFPGRFSGRQFSNSRSEMNVSTLELGDSALYLCASSRGTPYNEQFFGPGTRLTVL.

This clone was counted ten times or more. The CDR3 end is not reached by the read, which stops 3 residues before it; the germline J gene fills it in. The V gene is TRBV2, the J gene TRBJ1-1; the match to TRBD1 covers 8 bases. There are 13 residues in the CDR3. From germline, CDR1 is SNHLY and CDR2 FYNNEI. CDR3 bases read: TGTGCCAGCAGCCCCGGGACAGGCGGTAAA. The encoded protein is CASSPGTGGK. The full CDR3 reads CASSPGTGGKAFF.

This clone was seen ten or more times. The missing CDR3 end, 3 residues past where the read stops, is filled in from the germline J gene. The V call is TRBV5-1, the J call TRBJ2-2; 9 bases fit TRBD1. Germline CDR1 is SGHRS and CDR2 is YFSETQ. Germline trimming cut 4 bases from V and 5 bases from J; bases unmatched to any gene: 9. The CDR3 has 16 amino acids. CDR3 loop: CASSDPGTGITGELFF. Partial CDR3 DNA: TGCGCCAGCAGCGACCCCGGGACAGGGATAACCGGGGAG.

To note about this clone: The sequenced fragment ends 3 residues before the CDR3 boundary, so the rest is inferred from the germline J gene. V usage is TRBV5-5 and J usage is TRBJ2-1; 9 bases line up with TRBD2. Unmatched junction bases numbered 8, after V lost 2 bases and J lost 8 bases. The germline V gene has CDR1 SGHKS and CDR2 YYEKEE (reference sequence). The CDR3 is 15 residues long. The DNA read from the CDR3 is TGTGCCAGCAGCTTTCGGGCTAGCGGGAATGATGAG. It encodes CASSFRASGNDE. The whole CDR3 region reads CASSFRASGNDEQFF.

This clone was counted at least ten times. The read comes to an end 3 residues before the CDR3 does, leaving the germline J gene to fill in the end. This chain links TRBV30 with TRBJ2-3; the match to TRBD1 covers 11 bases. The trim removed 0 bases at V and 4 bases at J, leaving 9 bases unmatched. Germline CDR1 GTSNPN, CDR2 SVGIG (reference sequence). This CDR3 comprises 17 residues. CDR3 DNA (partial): TGTGCCTGGAGTGTAGGACTTGGACAGGGGGCCGCAGATACG. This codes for CAWSVGLGQGAADT. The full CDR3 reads CAWSVGLGQGAADTQYF.

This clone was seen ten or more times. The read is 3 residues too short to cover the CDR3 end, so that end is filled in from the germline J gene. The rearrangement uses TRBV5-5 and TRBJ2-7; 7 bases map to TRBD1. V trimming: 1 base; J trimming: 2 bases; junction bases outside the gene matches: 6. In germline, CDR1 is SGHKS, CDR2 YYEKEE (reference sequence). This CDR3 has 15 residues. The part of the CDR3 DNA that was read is TGTGCCAGCAGCTTGTGGGACAGATGGGCCTACGAG. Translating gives CASSLWDRWAYE. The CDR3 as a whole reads CASSLWDRWAYEQYF. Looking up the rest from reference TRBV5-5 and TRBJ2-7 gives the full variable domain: DAGVTQSPTHLIKTRGQQVTLRCSPISGHKSVSWYQQVLGQGPQFIFQYYEKEERGRGNFPDRFSARQFPNYSSELNVNALLLGDSALYLCASSLWDRWAYEQYFGPGTRLTVT.

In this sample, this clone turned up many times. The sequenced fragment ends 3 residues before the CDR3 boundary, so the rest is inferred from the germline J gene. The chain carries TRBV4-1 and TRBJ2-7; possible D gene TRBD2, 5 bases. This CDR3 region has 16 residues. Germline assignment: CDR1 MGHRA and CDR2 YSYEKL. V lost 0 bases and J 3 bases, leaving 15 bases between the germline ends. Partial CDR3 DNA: TGCGCCAGCAGCCAAGATAACAGCGGTCGGGGCTACGAG. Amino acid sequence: CASSQDNSGRGYE. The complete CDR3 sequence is CASSQDNSGRGYEQYF.

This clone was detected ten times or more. The CDR3 reads CASSARQLPDTQYF. CDR3 DNA, as far as it was read: TGTGCCAGCAGTGCAAGACAGTTGCCAGATACG. The V call is TRBV6-1, the J call TRBJ2-3; tentatively, D is TRBD1 (5 bases). From the germline J gene comes the end of the CDR3, since the read stops 3 residues before it. The CDR3 contains 14 residues. Trimming cost V 4 bases and J 4 bases, with 12 bases left between them. CDR1 MNHNS and CDR2 SASEGT come from the germline V gene.

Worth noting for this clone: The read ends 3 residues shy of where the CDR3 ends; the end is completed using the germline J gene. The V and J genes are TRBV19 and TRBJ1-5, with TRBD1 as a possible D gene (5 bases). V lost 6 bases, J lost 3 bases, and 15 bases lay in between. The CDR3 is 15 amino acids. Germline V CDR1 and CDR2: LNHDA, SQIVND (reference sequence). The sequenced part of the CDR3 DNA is TGTGCCAGTAGAACAGGATTGACAAACAATCAGCCC. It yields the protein CASRTGLTNNQP. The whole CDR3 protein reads CASRTGLTNNQPQHF.

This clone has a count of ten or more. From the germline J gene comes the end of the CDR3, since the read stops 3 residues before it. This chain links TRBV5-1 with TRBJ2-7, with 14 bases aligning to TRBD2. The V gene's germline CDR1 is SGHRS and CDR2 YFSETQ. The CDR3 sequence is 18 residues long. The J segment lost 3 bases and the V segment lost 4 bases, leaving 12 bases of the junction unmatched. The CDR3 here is CASSLGTSGSRLGYEQYF. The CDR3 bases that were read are TGCGCCAGCAGCCTGGGGACTAGCGGGAGTCGACTGGGCTACGAG.

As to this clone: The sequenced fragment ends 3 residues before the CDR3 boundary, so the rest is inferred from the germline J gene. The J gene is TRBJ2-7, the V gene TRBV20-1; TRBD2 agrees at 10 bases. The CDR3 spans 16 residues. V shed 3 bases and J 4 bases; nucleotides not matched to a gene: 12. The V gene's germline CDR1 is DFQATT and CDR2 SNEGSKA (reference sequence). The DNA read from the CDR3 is TGCAGTGCTAGCGGGCTATTTACTAGCGGGAAGTACGAG. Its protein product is CSASGLFTSGKYE. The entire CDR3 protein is CSASGLFTSGKYEQYF.